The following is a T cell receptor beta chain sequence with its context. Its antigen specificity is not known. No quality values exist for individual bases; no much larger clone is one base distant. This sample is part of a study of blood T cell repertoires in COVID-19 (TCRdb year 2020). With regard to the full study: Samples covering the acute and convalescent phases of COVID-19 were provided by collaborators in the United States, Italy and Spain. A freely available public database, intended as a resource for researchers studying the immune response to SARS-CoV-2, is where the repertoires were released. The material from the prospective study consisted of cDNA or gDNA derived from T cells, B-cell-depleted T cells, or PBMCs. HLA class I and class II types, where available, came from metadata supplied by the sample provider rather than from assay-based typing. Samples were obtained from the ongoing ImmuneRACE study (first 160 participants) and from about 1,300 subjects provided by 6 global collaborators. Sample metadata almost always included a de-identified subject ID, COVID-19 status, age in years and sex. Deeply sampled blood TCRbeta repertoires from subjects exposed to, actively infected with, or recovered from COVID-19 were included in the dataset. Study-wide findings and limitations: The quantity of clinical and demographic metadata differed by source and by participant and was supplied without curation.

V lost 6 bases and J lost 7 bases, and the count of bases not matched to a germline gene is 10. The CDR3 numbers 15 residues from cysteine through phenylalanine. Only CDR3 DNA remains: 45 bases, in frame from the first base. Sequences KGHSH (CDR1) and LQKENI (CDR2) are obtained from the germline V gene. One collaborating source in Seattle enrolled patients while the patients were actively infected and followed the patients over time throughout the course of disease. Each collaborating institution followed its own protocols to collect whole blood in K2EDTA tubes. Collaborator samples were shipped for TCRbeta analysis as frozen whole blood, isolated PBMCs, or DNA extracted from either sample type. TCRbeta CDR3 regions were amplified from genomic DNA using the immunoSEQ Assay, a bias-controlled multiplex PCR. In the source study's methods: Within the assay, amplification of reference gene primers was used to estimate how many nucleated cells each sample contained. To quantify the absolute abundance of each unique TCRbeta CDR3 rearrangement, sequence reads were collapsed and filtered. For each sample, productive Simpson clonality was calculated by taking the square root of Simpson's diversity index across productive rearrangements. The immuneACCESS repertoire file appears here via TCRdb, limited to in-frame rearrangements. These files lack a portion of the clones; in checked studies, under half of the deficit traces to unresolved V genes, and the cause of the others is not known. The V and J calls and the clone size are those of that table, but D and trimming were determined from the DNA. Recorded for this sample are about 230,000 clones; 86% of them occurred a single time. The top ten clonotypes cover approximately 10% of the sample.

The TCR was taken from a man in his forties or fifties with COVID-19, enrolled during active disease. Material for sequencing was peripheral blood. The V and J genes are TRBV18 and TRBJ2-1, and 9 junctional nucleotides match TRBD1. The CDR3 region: CASSPYSDRGNEQFF. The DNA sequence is TGTGCCAGCTCTCCTTACTCGGACAGGGGAAATGAGCAGTTCTTC.